Sequencing of this T cell receptor (beta chain) was carried out in a study of response to subunit inactivated influenza vaccine. TCRdb recomputed calls from the RT-PCR reads with MiXCR, one row per CDR3 protein. The sample includes about 650,000 distinct CDR3 sequences, more than 15% of them seen just once. From germline, CDR1 is SGDLS and CDR2 YYNGEE. V lost 0 bases to trimming and J lost 4 bases, with 15 bases between them. CDR3 length: 16 residues. The source material was PBMCs from blood, sampled 11 to 12 days after vaccination. The chain links TRBV9 to TRBJ2-3; D assignment may be TRBD1 or TRBD2 (5 bases each). The TCR sequence derives from a man in his fifties or sixties who received an inactivated influenza vaccine. As DNA, the CDR3 is TGTGCCAGCAGCGTAGGCGTCCAAGTGGGACCAGATACGCAGTATTTT. Its translation is CASSVGVQVGPDTQYF.